What follows describes a single TCR beta chain. This sample stems from a study of blood T cell repertoires in COVID-19. Repertoires were generated with immunoSEQ multiplex PCR, while TCRdb's copy carries only in-frame clones and drops some. The data show roughly 230,000 clones, with 84% seen just once and around 4% held by the top ten. The sequence derives from a man aged 50 to 59 with acute or convalescent COVID-19. Sequencing used peripheral blood.

CDR3 coding DNA: TGTGCCAGCAGCCCGATCTACGGAGGGATGAACACTGAAGCTTTCTTT. Translated, it gives CASSPIYGGMNTEAFF. The chain uses TRBV14 and TRBJ1-1; D call uncertain. CDR3 length: 16 residues. V was shortened by 4 bases and J by 0 bases, with 15 bases between the two germline ends. Per germline, CDR1 SGHDN and CDR2 FVKESK.